This entry concerns a single TCR beta chain. Sequencing used immunoSEQ multiplex PCR; TCRdb keeps in-frame clones, though not all of them. The table records around 120,000 clones, around 86% of them present only once. Germline loops: CDR1 MGHDK, CDR2 SYGVNS. Trimming removed 4 bases from V and 5 bases from J; junction bases left unmatched: 7. This CDR3 spans 15 amino acids. The data were taken from a study of blood T cell repertoires in COVID-19. The sequence was collected from a man in his forties with active or convalescent COVID-19. The sequencing sample was made of peripheral blood. The chain carries TRBV25-1 and TRBJ1-1; 10 nucleotides match TRBD1. The CDR3 sequence is CASSGIGQGGTEAFF. CDR3 DNA: TGTGCCAGCAGTGGTATCGGACAGGGGGGGACTGAAGCTTTCTTT. Using reference TRBV25-1 and TRBJ1-1 for the parts outside the CDR3, the full variable domain is EADIYQTPRYLVIGTGKKITLECSQTMGHDKMYWYQQDPGMELHLIHYSYGVNSTEKGDLSSESTVSRIRTEHFPLTLESARPSHTSQYLCASSGIGQGGTEAFFGQGTRLTVV.